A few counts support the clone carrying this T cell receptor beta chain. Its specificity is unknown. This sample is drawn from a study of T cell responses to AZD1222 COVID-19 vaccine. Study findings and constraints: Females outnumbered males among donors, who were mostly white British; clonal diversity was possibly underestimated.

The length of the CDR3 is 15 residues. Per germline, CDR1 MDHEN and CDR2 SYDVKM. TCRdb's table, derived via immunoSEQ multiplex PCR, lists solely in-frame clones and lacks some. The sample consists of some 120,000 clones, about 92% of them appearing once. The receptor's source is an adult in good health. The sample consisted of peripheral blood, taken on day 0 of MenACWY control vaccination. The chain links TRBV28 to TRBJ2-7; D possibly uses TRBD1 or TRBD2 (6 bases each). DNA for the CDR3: TGTGCTACCTCGATGGGGGGAGAGGGGGAATACGAGCAGTACTTC. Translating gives CATSMGGEGEYEQYF.